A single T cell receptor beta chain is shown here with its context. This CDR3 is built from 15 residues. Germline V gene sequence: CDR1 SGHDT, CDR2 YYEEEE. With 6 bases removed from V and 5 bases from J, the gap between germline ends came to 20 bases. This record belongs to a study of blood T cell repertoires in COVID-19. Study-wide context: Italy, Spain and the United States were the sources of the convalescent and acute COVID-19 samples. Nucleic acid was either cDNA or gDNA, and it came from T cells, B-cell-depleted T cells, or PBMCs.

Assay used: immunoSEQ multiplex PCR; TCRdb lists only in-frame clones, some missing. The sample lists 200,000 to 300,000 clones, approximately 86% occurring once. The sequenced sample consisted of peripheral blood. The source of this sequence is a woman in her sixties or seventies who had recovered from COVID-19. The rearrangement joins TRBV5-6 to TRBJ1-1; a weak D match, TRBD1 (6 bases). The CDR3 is CASTSTDRIITEAFF. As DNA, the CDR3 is TGTGCCAGCACCTCCACGGACAGAATAATTACTGAAGCTTTCTTT.